The subject of this entry is one T cell receptor beta chain. Its antigen is not known. This sample was taken from a study of T cell clones after liver transplantation. At the level of the study: TCRbeta sequencing after a pre-transplant mixed lymphocyte reaction identified graft-donor-reactive clones, later tracked in post-transplant blood.

V was pared by 6 bases and J by 4 bases, with 5 bases of the junction left unmatched. The CDR3 runs to 14 residues. Germline V CDR1 and CDR2: KGHSH, LQKENI. Clones were read by immunoSEQ multiplex PCR, and TCRdb kept only the in-frame ones, dropping some. The data contain about 75,000 clones, around 84% of them singletons. Whole-study findings and limits: Compared with third party-reactive sequences, donor-reactive ones declined more, independent of withdrawal success. In most of the 8 subjects, circulating graft-donor-reactive CD4 TCRbeta sequences fell significantly after transplant.

The chain employs TRBV18 and TRBJ2-3; the match to TRBD2 covers 9 bases. The source is a human patient who received a liver transplant. Some T cells may be the graft donor's. This material consisted of CD4+ T cells from blood, taken less than 50 months after liver transplant. CDR3 sequence: CASSRAGGSDTQYF. The DNA for the CDR3 is TGTGCCAGCTCCCGAGCGGGAGGCTCAGATACGCAGTATTTT.